The 2 T cell receptor beta chains below come from one sample, sequenced in a study of radiation and T cells in renal cell carcinoma. Regarding time point: blood 4 weeks post-SBRT, at nephrectomy. Treatment of the sample: 15 Gy SBRT to primary tumor, nephrectomy 4 weeks later. The method was immunoSEQ multiplex PCR; TCRdb's version includes in-frame clones alone and lacks a portion of them. The repertoire includes roughly 61,000 clones, more than 60% of them detected once, and around 6.8% sits in the top ten. The material sequenced was blood, taken from a patient whose treatment included radiotherapy and nephrectomy. The source is a man aged 55 to 70 with renal cell carcinoma.

The chain joins TRBV2 to TRBJ1-1; D remains unclear. Trimming removed 7 bases at V and 1 base at J, with 7 bases between. The CDR3 has 12 amino acids. Germline V gene sequence: CDR1 SNHLY, CDR2 FYNNEI. CDR3 nucleotides: TGTGCCAGCACTCGAGAGAACACTGAAGCTTTCTTT. Translated: CASTRENTEAFF.

The J gene is TRBJ2-5, the V gene TRBV2; TRBD2 aligns across 7 bases. The CDR3 is 13 amino acids. Germline V CDR1 and CDR2: SNHLY, FYNNEI. After removal of 8 bases from V and 0 bases from J, the junction contained 3 bases not matched to a gene. This CDR3 reads CASGRANQETQYF. CDR3 nucleotides: TGTGCCAGCGGGAGGGCCAACCAAGAGACCCAGTACTTC. The full variable domain, rest sourced from reference TRBV2 and TRBJ2-5, is EPEVTQTPSHQVTQMGQEVILRCVPISNHLYFYWYRQILGQKVEFLVSFYNNEISEKSEIFDDQFSVERPDGSNFTLKIRSTKLEDSAMYFCASGRANQETQYFGPGTRLLVL.